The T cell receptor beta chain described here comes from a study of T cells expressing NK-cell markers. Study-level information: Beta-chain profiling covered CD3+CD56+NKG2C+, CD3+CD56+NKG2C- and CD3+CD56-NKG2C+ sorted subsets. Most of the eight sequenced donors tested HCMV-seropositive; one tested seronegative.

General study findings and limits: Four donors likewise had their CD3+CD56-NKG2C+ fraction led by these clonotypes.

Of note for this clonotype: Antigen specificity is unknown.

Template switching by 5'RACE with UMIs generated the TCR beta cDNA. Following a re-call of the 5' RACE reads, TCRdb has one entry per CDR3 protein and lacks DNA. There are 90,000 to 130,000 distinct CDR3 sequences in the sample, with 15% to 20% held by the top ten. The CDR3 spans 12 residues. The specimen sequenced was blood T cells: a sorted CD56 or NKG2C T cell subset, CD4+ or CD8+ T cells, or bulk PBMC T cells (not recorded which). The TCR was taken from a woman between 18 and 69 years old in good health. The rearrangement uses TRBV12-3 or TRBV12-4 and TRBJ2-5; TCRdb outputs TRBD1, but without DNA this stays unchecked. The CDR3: CATRTGLETQYF.